The 13 T cell receptor beta chains below come from one sample, sequenced in a study of T cells in women clearing cervical HPV infection. Method: immunoSEQ multiplex PCR; TCRdb's copy keeps in-frame clones and lacks some. The table lists tens of thousands of clones, with about 40% in the top ten. The sequencing input was blood buffy coat. The receptors here all came from a woman between 18 and 69 years old with a cervical HPV16 infection that either progressed to CIN3+ or cleared (not recorded which).

With respect to this clone: From the germline J gene comes the end of the CDR3, since the read stops 3 residues before it. The chain has TRBV5-1 and TRBJ2-5; no clear D. This CDR3 has 12 residues. Trimming shortened V by 5 bases and J by 2 bases, and 7 bases separated the two germline ends. The germline V gene has CDR1 SGHRS and CDR2 YFSETQ. The CDR3: CASSLLQETQYF. The covered CDR3 bases are TGCGCCAGCAGTTTACTTCAAGAGACC. Based on the CDR3 plus reference TRBV5-1 and TRBJ2-5, the full variable domain is KAGVTQTPRYLIKTRGQQVTLSCSPISGHRSVSWYQQTPGQGLQFLFEYFSETQRNKGNFPGRFSGRQFSNSRSEMNVSTLELGDSALYLCASSLLQETQYFGPGTRLLVL.

A note on this clone: At one of its ends the junction is not consistent with the germline gene, which may arise from a read error. The DNA ends 3 residues before the CDR3 does, and the rest of the CDR3 is filled in from the germline J gene. The chain couples TRBV4-2 to TRBJ2-3; 8 bases map to TRBD2. Per the germline V gene, CDR1 is LGHNA and CDR2 is YNFKEQ. The CDR3 totals 16 residues. The CDR3 spells CASSRPGLGGSDTQYF. The CDR3 bases that were read are TGCGCCAGCAGCCGTCCGGGACTAGGGGGGTCGGATACG.

For this clone: The CDR3 is cut off 3 residues early in the read; its end comes from the germline J gene. The V call is TRBV7-9, the J call TRBJ1-4, with D perhaps TRBD1 (5 bases). Germline V gives CDR1 SEHNR, CDR2 FQNEAQ (reference sequence). Trimming stripped 4 bases from V and 4 bases from J, with 10 bases between. This CDR3 has 14 amino acids. CDR3 residues: CASSSQGFNEKLFF. The sequenced part of the CDR3 DNA is TGTGCCAGCAGCTCCCAGGGCTTTAATGAAAAA.

About this clone itself: The missing CDR3 end, 3 residues past where the read stops, is filled in from the germline J gene. The rearrangement uses TRBV18 and TRBJ2-2; the D is unclear. The CDR3 totals 12 residues. Trimming removed 8 bases from V and 3 bases from J, with 7 bases in between. Germline CDR1 is KGHSH and CDR2 is LQKENI. The CDR3 bases that were read are TGTGCCAGCGCGTTATACACCGGGGAG. This encodes CASALYTGE. The whole CDR3 reads CASALYTGELFF.

A note on this clone: The sequence runs out 3 residues before the end of the CDR3; the remainder is reconstructed from the germline J gene. The gene calls are TRBV28 and TRBJ1-2; D is ambiguous. Germline lookup yields CDR1 MDHEN and CDR2 SYDVKM. The ends were cut back, 8 bases at V and 5 bases at J, with 12 bases in the middle. This CDR3 contains 12 residues. The CDR3 loop is CASYTVLYGYTF. The covered CDR3 bases are TGTGCCAGCTATACAGTTCTATATGGC.

A note on this clone: The read is 3 residues too short to cover the CDR3 end, so that end is filled in from the germline J gene. Other DNA sequences of this sample code for an identical CDR3. V and J are TRBV30 and TRBJ1-3; D remains unclear. Trimming stripped 0 bases from V and 0 bases from J, with 6 bases between. Germline assignment: CDR1 GTSNPN and CDR2 SVGIG (reference sequence). CDR3 size: 14 residues. This CDR3 reads CAWSVGRSGNTIYF. CDR3 DNA, as far as it was read: TGTGCCTGGAGTGTAGGGCGCTCTGGAAACACC.

Comments on this clone: The CDR3 end lies 3 residues beyond the end of the read and is filled in from the germline J gene. The chain is built from TRBV10-1 and TRBJ2-7; 7 nucleotides match TRBD2. The CDR3 is made up of 15 amino acids. J was trimmed by 5 bases and V by 3 bases; bases with no gene match: 10. Germline V gene lookup returns CDR1 WNHNN and CDR2 SYGVQD (reference sequence). CDR3 region: CASSDGGLGRNEQYF. CDR3 DNA, as far as it was read: TGCGCCAGCAGTGATGGTGGACTAGGGCGCAACGAG.

With respect to this clone: The read finishes 3 residues shy of the CDR3 end, and the germline J gene is used to complete it. V gene TRBV19 combines with J gene TRBJ1-2; 10 bases are shared with TRBD1. V shed 4 bases and J 5 bases; nucleotides not matched to a gene: 13. There are 17 residues in the CDR3. The germline V gene has CDR1 LNHDA and CDR2 SQIVND (reference sequence). The CDR3: CASSTVRGTGDRYGYTF. CDR3 bases read: TGTGCCAGTAGTACGGTGAGAGGGACAGGGGATAGATATGGC.

In the case of this clone: The read finishes 3 residues shy of the CDR3 end, and the germline J gene is used to complete it. V is TRBV7-2 and J is TRBJ2-3, with D possibly matching TRBD2 (5 bases). Trimming pared 4 bases from V and 0 bases from J, leaving 8 bases between. In germline, CDR1 is SGHTA, CDR2 FQGNSA. The CDR3 runs 14 residues. The CDR3 sequence: CASSSWTSTDTQYF. CDR3 bases read: TGTGCCAGCAGCTCCTGGACTAGCACAGATACG.

Remarks on this clone: The CDR3 end lies 3 residues beyond the end of the read and is filled in from the germline J gene. The gene calls are TRBV7-9 and TRBJ2-7; possible D gene TRBD1, 5 bases. V was clipped by 5 bases and J by 3 bases, with 8 bases between them. The CDR3 is made up of 12 amino acids. The germline V gene encodes CDR1 SEHNR and CDR2 FQNEAQ (reference sequence). The CDR3: CASSPGFYEQYF. The DNA read from the CDR3 is TGTGCCAGCAGCCCAGGGTTCTACGAG. Drawing the rest from reference TRBV7-9 and TRBJ2-7, the complete variable domain is DTGVSQNPRHKITKRGQNVTFRCDPISEHNRLYWYRQTLGQGPEFLTYFQNEAQLEKSRLLSDRFSAERPKGSFSTLEIQRTEQGDSAMYLCASSPGFYEQYFGPGTRLTVT.

Worth noting for this clone: The CDR3 goes on 3 residues after the read ends, and that part is filled in from the germline J gene. The chain uses TRBV7-9 and TRBJ2-2, with TRBD2 matching 7 bases. This CDR3 region has 15 residues. Germline V gene sequence: CDR1 SEHNR, CDR2 FQNEAQ (reference sequence). The sequenced part of the CDR3 DNA is TGTGCCAGCAGCTCCCCCCCGGGGACTAATGAAAAG. Translating gives CASSSPPGTNEK. The full CDR3 reads CASSSPPGTNEKLFF.

On this clone: The sequenced fragment ends 3 residues before the CDR3 boundary, so the rest is inferred from the germline J gene. The genes are TRBV20-1 and TRBJ1-2; the match to TRBD1 covers 7 bases. This CDR3 spans 17 amino acids. Losses at the gene ends were 0 bases for V and 5 bases for J; bases not matched to a gene: 15. The germline V gene encodes CDR1 DFQATT and CDR2 SNEGSKA (reference sequence). Incomplete CDR3 DNA: TGCAGTGCTAGAGAAACGGGCCCTAGACAGGGCCGATATGGC. It translates to CSARETGPRQGRYG. The CDR3 in full is CSARETGPRQGRYGYTF.

About this clone: The read ends 3 residues before the CDR3 terminus; that terminus is restored from the germline J gene. The genes are TRBV11-2 and TRBJ1-1; D is perhaps TRBD1 (6 bases). From germline, CDR1 is SGHAT and CDR2 FQNNGV. There are 15 residues in the CDR3. V lost 4 bases and J lost 0, with 12 bases in between. CDR3 DNA, as far as it was read: TGTGCCAGCAGCTCAGGACAGTTGATGAACACTGAA. This translates into CASSSGQLMNTE. In full, the CDR3 is CASSSGQLMNTEAFF. The full variable domain, rest sourced from reference TRBV11-2 and TRBJ1-1, is EAGVAQSPRYKIIEKRQSVAFWCNPISGHATLYWYQQILGQGPKLLIQFQNNGVVDDSQLPKDRFSAERLKGVDSTLKIQPAKLEDSAVYLCASSSGQLMNTEAFFGQGTRLTVV.